A single count supports the clone carrying this TCR beta chain. No antigen is known for it. This CDR3 is built from 14 residues. The junction had 8 bases not matched to a gene; V was cut back by 3 bases and J by 6 bases. In germline, CDR1 is WNHNN, CDR2 SYGVQD (reference sequence). Assay: immunoSEQ multiplex PCR; the TCRdb copy retains only in-frame clones and omits some. This table has about 150,000 clones, around 83% appearing once. This sample is drawn from a study of T cell responses to AZD1222 COVID-19 vaccine. Study-level findings and limits: At study baseline, merely six AZD1222 recipients were seropositive. Repertoires were collected only later (after the peak T cell response had occurred). A mostly white British donor set with more females was recruited, and clonal diversity was possibly underestimated.

The V gene is TRBV10-1, the J gene TRBJ2-7, with TRBD2 identical over 7 bases. The sample in question was peripheral blood, obtained on day 0 of MenACWY control vaccination. This TCR came from an adult in good health. The CDR3 sequence is CASSDGLAAGEQYF. The CDR3 DNA reads as TGCGCCAGCAGTGATGGGCTAGCGGCGGGCGAGCAGTACTTC.